This note documents a single T cell receptor (beta chain) sequence. Antigen unknown. TCRdb processed the 5' RACE reads anew with MiXCR; each CDR3 protein has one entry. The sample records some 490,000 distinct CDR3 sequences, about 20% being singletons. The CDR3 covers 14 residues. CDR1 and CDR2 from the germline V gene are MNHEY and SVGAGI. Trimming cost V 6 bases and J 2 bases, with 14 bases left between them. This specimen comes from a study of T-cell memory formation after mild COVID-19. The wider study: TCR clusters were largely donor specific.

Study observations and caveats: Cross-reactive memory apparently joined, as some responding clones appeared in pre-infection memory. Mostly located in CM and EM were contracting CD4+ clones, with contracting CD8+ clones located in EMRA.

This TCR was recovered from an adult woman who had mild COVID-19 (a few samples of this study predate the infection). Cell type and time point are not known. What was sequenced was PBMCs or a T cell subset sorted from them (not recorded which). The V gene is TRBV6-5, the J gene TRBJ2-7, with a possible D match to TRBD1 (6 bases). DNA for the CDR3: TGTGCCAGCAGCACATGGACAGCGGCCTACGAGCAGTACTTC. Translation gives CASSTWTAAYEQYF.